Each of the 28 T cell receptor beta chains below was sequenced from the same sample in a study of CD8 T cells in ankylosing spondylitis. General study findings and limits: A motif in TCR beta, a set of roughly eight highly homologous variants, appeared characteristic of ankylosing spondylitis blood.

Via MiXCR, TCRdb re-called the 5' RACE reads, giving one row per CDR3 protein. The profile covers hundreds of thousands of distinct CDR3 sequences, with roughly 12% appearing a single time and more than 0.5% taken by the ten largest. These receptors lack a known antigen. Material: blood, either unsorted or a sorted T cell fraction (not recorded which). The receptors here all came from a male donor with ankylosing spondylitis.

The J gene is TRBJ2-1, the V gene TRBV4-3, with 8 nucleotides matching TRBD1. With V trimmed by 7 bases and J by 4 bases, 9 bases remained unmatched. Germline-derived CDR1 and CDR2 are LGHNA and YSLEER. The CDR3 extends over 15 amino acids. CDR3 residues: CASIRKGQEYNEQFF. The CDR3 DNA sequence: TGCGCCAGCATCCGAAAGGGACAGGAGTACAATGAGCAGTTCTTC.

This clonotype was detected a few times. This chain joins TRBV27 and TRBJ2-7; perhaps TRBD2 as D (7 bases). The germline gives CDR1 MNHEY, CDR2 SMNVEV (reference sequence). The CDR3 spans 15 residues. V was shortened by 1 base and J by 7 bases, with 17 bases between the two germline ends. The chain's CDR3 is CASSLFPGRGGEQYF. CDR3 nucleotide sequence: TGTGCCAGCAGTTTATTCCCTGGGAGGGGGGGGGAGCAGTACTTC.

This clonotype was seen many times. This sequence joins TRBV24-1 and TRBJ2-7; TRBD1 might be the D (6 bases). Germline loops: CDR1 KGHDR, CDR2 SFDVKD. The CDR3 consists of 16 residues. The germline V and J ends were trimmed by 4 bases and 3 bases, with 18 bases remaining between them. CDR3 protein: CATSDSKLGQFYEQYF. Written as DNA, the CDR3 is TGTGCCACCAGTGACTCTAAACTAGGACAGTTCTACGAGCAGTACTTC.

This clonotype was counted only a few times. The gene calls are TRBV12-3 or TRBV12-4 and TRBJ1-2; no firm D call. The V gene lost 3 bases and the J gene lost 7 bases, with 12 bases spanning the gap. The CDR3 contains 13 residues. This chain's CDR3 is CASSLRREVGYTF. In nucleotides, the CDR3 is TGTGCCAGCAGTTTGAGGAGGGAAGTTGGCTACACCTTC.

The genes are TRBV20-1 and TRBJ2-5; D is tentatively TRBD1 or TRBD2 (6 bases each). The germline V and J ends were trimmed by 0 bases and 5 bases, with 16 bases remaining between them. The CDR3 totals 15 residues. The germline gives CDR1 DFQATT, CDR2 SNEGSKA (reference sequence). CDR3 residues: CSARDGEGGRETQYF. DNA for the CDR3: TGCAGTGCTAGAGACGGAGAGGGGGGCCGGGAGACCCAGTACTTC.

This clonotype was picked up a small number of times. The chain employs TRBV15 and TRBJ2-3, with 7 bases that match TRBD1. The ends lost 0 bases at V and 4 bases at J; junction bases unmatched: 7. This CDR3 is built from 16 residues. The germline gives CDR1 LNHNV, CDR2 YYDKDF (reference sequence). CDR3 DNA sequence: TGTGCCACCAGCAGAGAACGAGGGGGCAGCGCAGATACGCAGTATTTT. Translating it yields CATSRERGGSADTQYF.

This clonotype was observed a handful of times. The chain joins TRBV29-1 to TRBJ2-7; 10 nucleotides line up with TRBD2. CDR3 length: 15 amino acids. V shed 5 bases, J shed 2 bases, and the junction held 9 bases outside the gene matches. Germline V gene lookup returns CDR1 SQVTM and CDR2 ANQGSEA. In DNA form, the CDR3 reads TGCAGCGTTAAGGGAGCGGGGGGGCCGACCTACGAGCAGTACTTC. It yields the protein CSVKGAGGPTYEQYF.

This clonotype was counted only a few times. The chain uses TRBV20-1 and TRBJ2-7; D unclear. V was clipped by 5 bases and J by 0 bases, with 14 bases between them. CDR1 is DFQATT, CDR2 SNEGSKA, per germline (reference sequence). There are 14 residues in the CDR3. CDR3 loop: CSALRVSNSYEQYF. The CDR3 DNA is TGCAGTGCTCTCCGCGTTAGTAACTCCTACGAGCAGTACTTC.

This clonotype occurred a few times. DNA for the CDR3: TGTGCCAGCAACGGAGACCTGAGACTGTTTTTT. As protein: CASNGDLRLFF. The chain carries TRBV2 and TRBJ1-4; D is unclear. Trimming pared 7 bases from V and 13 bases from J, leaving 13 bases between. Looked up from germline, CDR1 is SNHLY and CDR2 is FYNNEI. The CDR3 has 11 residues.

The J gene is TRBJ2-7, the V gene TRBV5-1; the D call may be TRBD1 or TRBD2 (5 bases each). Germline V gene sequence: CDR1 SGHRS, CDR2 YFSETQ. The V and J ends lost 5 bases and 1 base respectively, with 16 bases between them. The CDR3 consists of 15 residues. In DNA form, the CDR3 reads TGCGCCAGCAGAGGCGTCGGGACGGCTTCCTACGAGCAGTACTTC. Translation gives CASRGVGTASYEQYF.

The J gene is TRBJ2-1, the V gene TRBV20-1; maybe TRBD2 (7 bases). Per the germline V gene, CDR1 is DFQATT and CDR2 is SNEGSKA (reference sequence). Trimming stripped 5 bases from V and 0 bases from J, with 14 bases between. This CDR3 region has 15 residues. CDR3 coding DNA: TGCAGTGCTCGCAGGGGCGGGAGCTCCTACAATGAGCAGTTCTTC. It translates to CSARRGGSSYNEQFF.

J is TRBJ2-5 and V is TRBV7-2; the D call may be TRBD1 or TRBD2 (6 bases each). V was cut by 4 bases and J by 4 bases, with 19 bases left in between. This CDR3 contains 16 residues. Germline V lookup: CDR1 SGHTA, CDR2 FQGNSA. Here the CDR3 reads CASSSRVRGVGETQYF. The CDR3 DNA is TGTGCCAGCAGCTCCAGGGTTAGGGGGGTTGGAGAGACCCAGTACTTC.

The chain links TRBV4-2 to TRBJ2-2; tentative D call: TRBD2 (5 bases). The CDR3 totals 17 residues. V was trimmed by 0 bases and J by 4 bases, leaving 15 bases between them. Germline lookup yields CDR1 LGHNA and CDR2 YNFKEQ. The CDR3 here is CASSQEGEGVGTGELFF. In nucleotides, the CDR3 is TGTGCCAGCAGCCAAGAGGGAGAGGGTGTAGGCACCGGGGAGCTGTTTTTT.

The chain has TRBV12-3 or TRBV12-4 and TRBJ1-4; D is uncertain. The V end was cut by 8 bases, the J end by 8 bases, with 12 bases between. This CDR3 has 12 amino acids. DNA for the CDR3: TGTGCCAGCCTCACCACCGGGGAAAAACTGTTTTTT. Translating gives CASLTTGEKLFF.

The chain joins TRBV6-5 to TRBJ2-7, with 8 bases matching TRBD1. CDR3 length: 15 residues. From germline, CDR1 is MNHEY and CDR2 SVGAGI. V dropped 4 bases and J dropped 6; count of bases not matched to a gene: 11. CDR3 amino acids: CASSSRGQGEGEQYF. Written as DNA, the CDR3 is TGTGCCAGCAGTTCGCGCGGACAGGGAGAAGGCGAGCAGTACTTC.

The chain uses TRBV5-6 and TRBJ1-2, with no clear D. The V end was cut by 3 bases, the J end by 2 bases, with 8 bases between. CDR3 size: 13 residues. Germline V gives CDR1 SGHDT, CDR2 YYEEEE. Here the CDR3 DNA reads TGTGCCAGCAGCTCCAGCTGGAACTATGGCTACACCTTC. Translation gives CASSSSWNYGYTF.

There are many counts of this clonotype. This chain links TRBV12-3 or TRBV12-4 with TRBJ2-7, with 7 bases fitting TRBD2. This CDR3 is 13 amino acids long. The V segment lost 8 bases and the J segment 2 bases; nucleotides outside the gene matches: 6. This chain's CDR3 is CASSAGFPYEQYF. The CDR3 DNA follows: TGTGCCAGCTCAGCGGGATTCCCCTACGAGCAGTACTTC.

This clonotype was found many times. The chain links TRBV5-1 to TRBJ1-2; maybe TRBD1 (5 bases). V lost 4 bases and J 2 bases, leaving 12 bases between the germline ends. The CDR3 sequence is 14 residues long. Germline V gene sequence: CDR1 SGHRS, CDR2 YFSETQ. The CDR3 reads CASSPGPPNYGYTF. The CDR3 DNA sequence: TGCGCCAGCAGCCCGGGACCGCCCAACTATGGCTACACCTTC.

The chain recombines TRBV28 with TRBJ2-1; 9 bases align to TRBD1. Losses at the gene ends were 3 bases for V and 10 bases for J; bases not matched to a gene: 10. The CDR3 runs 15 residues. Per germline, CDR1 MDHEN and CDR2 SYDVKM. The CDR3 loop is CASSLGQGGDREQFF. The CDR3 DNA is TGTGCCAGCAGTTTGGGACAGGGAGGGGACAGAGAGCAGTTCTTC.

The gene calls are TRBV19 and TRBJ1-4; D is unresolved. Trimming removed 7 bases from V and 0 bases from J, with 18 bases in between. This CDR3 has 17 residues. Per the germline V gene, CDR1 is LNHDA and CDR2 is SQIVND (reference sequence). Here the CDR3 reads CASTLRVRQATNEKLFF. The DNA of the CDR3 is TGTGCCAGTACTCTGCGGGTACGACAAGCAACTAATGAAAAACTGTTTTTT.

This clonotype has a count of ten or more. DNA for the CDR3: TGTGCCAGCAGCCATCGGCGTAGCACAGATACGCAGTATTTT. It specifies CASSHRRSTDTQYF. The chain employs TRBV4-2 and TRBJ2-3; D not certain. The CDR3 covers 14 residues. Germline CDR1 LGHNA, CDR2 YNFKEQ. Trimming stripped 3 bases from V and 0 bases from J, with 7 bases between.

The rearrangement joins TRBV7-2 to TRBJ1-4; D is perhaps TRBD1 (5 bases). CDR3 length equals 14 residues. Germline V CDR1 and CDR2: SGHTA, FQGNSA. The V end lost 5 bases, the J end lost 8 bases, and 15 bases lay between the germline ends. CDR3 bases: TGTGCCAGCAGCACCCGGGACGGGGACGAAAAACTGTTTTTT. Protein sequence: CASSTRDGDEKLFF. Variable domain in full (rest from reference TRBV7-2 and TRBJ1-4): GAGVSQSPSNKVTEKGKDVELRCDPISGHTALYWYRQSLGQGLEFLIYFQGNSAPDKSGLPSDRFSAERTGGSVSTLTIQRTQQEDSAVYLCASSTRDGDEKLFFGSGTQLSVL.

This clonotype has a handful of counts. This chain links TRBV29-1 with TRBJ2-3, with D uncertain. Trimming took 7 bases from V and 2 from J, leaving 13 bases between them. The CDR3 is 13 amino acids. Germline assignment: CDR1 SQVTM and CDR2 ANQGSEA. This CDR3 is CSAAKVLTDTQYF. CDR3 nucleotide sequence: TGCAGCGCCGCGAAGGTTCTCACAGATACGCAGTATTTT.

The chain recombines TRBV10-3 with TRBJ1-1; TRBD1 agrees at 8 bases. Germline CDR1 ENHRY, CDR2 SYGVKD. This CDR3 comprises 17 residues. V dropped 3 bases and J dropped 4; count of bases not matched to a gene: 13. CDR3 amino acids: CAISDRQHTGGGTEAFF. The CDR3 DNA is TGTGCCATCAGTGATCGGCAGCATACAGGGGGAGGCACTGAAGCTTTCTTT.

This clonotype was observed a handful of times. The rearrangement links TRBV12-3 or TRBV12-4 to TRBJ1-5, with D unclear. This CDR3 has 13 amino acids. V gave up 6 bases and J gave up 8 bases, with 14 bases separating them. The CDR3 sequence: CASSPGRQEPQHF. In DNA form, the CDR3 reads TGTGCCAGCAGCCCGGGCCGTCAGGAGCCCCAGCATTTT.

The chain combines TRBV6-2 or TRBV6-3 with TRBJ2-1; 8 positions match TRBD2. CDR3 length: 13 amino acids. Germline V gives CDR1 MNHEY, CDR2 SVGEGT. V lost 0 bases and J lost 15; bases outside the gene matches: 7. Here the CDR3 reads CASSYSVGRAPFF. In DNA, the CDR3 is TGTGCCAGCAGTTACTCGGTCGGGAGGGCCCCGTTCTTC.

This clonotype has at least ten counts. The CDR3 bases are TGCAGTGCTAGAGAACCTGACTACAATGAGCAGTTCTTC. Amino acid sequence: CSAREPDYNEQFF. The V call is TRBV20-1, the J call TRBJ2-1; D ambiguous. The CDR3 covers 13 residues. Germline CDR1 and CDR2: DFQATT and SNEGSKA (reference sequence). Between the trimmed V and J ends, which lost 0 bases and 3 bases, there was a span of 6 bases.

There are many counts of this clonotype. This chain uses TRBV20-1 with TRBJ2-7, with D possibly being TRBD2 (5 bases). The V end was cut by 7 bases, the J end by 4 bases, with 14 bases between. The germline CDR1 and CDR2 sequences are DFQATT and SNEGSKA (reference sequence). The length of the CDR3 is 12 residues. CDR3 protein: CSGGLLRYEQYF. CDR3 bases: TGCAGTGGAGGACTCCTAAGGTACGAGCAGTACTTC.